The 10 T cell receptor beta chains below come from one sample, sequenced in a study of shared clonotypes between healthy human individuals. Only in-frame clones appear in the TCRdb table, and some are missing; sequencing was by immunoSEQ multiplex PCR. This sample yields about 2.4 million clones, of which about 92% are seen a single time; over 0.12% belongs to the top ten. Sequencing used naive CD4+ T cells sorted from blood. Noted subset: CD45RA+ positively selected. The receptors stem from a man younger than 35 in good health.

Remarks on this clone: The sample holds other DNA sequences that translate to the same CDR3. The rearrangement joins TRBV6-5 to TRBJ1-5, with 8 bases lining up with TRBD1. The J segment lost 6 bases and the V segment lost 6 bases, leaving 4 bases of the junction unmatched. There are 13 residues in the CDR3. Germline CDR1 and CDR2: MNHEY and SVGAGI. The CDR3 loop is CASSRTGGQPQHF. The CDR3 nucleotides read TGTGCCAGCAGCCGAACAGGGGGTCAGCCCCAGCATTTT.

This chain's CDR3 is CASSSQLAGLADTQYF. CDR3 DNA sequence: TGCGCCAGCAGCTCCCAACTAGCGGGGCTCGCGGATACGCAGTATTTT. The V and J genes are TRBV5-1 and TRBJ2-3; 10 bases are a match to TRBD2. CDR3 length: 16 amino acids. The V gene's germline CDR1 is SGHRS and CDR2 YFSETQ. Unmatched junction bases numbered 10, after V lost 3 bases and J lost 6 bases.

This clone has a handful of counts. The V and J genes are TRBV5-1 and TRBJ2-7, with TRBD1 identical over 9 bases. The germline V gene encodes CDR1 SGHRS and CDR2 YFSETQ. Trimming cost V 6 bases and J 3 bases; bases outside gene matches: 7. The CDR3 is 14 amino acids. The CDR3, as DNA: TGCGCCAGCACCCTCTGGACAGGGGACTACGAGCAGTACTTC. Residues: CASTLWTGDYEQYF.

The chain links TRBV4-1 to TRBJ2-5, with D possibly TRBD2 on 5 matching bases. The CDR3 loop spans 16 amino acids. From germline, CDR1 is MGHRA and CDR2 YSYEKL. V gave up 4 bases and J gave up 5 bases, with 20 bases separating them. CDR3 bases: TGCGCCAGCAGCCGAGATGTTAGAGGGAGTAGTGAGACCCAGTACTTC. Its translation: CASSRDVRGSSETQYF.

The chain has TRBV6-6 and TRBJ1-2, with 11 bases identical to TRBD1. Germline-derived CDR1 and CDR2 are MNHNY and SVGAGI (reference sequence). V was clipped by 2 bases and J by 7 bases; unmatched bases: 3. CDR3 length: 14 amino acids. The CDR3 is CASSYGQGAFGYTF. CDR3 nucleotides: TGTGCCAGCAGTTACGGACAGGGGGCATTTGGCTACACCTTC.

The chain joins TRBV7-2 to TRBJ2-4, with D perhaps TRBD1 (5 bases). Trimming cost V 3 bases and J 11 bases, with 14 bases left between them. CDR1 SGHTA and CDR2 FQGNSA come from the germline V gene. This CDR3 is 13 amino acids long. The CDR3 sequence: CASSFGRDKVQYF. In nucleotides, the CDR3 is TGTGCCAGCAGCTTCGGCAGGGATAAGGTTCAGTACTTC.

This rearrangement joins TRBV5-4 to TRBJ1-2; 7 bases are shared with TRBD1. CDR3 size: 14 residues. Germline CDR1 reads SGHNT; CDR2 reads YYREEE (reference sequence). V gave up 3 bases and J gave up 5 bases; unmatched junction bases: 7. The CDR3 sequence: CASSSQDRFYGYTF. DNA of the CDR3: TGTGCCAGCAGCTCCCAGGACAGGTTTTATGGCTACACCTTC.

The chain joins TRBV6-5 to TRBJ1-2, with 7 bases lining up with TRBD1. CDR1 and CDR2 from the germline V gene are MNHEY and SVGAGI. This CDR3 has 13 residues. Trimming at V came to 8 bases and at J to 8 bases, leaving 11 bases not matched to a gene. CDR3 sequence: CASSLSGGRGYTF. The CDR3 DNA reads as TGTGCCAGCTCCTTGTCAGGGGGAAGAGGCTACACCTTC.

The rearrangement links TRBV6-5 to TRBJ2-5, with a possible D match to TRBD2 (5 bases). Trimming removed 2 bases from V and 4 bases from J, with 11 bases in between. The CDR3 is 14 residues long. Per germline, CDR1 MNHEY and CDR2 SVGAGI. The DNA of the CDR3 is TGTGCCAGCAGTTACGGTCTGGGGAGAGAGACCCAGTACTTC. Protein: CASSYGLGRETQYF.

The CDR3 loop is CASGLWTGGYEQYF. In DNA form, the CDR3 reads TGTGCCAGCGGACTCTGGACAGGGGGCTACGAGCAGTACTTC. The chain couples TRBV6-1 to TRBJ2-7; 10 nucleotides match TRBD1. The CDR3 is 14 residues long. The V gene's germline CDR1 is MNHNS and CDR2 SASEGT. With V trimmed by 8 bases and J by 3 bases, 7 bases remained unmatched.